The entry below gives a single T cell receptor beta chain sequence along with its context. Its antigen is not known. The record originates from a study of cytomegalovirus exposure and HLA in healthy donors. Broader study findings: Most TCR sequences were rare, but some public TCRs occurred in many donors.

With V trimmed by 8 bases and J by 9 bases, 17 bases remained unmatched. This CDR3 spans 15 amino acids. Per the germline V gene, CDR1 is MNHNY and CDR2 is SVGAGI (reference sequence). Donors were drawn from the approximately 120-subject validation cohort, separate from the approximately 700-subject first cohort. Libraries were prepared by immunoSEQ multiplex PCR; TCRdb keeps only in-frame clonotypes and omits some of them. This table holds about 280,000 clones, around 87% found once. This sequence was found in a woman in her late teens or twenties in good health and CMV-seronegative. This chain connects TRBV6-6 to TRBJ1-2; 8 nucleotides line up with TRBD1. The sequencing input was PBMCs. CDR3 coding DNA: TGTGCCAGCCTCCAAGCCGTCAGGGGGCGTACGAGCTACACCTTC. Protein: CASLQAVRGRTSYTF.